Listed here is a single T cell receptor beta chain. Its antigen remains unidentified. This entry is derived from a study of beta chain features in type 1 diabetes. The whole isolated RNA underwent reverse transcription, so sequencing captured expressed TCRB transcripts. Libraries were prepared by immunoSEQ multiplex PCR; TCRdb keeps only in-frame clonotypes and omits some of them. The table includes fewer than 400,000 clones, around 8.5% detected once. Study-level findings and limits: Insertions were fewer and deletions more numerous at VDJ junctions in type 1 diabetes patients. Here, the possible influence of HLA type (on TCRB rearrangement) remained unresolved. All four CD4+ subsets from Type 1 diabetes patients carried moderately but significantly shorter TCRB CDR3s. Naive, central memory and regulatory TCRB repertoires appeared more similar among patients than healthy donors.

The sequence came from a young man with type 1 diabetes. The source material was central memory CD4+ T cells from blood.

The CDR3 protein is CASQGAGETQYF. The CDR3 region has the DNA TGTGCCAGCCAGGGGGCGGGAGAGACCCAGTACTTC. The rearrangement joins TRBV10-3 to TRBJ2-5; TRBD1 agrees at 8 bases. V shed 10 bases and J 4 bases; nucleotides not matched to a gene: 5. CDR1 is ENHRY, CDR2 SYGVKD, per germline. CDR3 length equals 12 residues.